This T cell receptor (beta chain) was recorded in a study of OX40 agonist ivuxolimab in advanced cancers. The repertoire was sequenced with immunoSEQ multiplex PCR; TCRdb's copy has only in-frame clones and lacks some. The data hold more than 15,000 clones, with around 78% observed a single time. This CDR3 comprises 16 residues. Germline CDR1 is LNHDA and CDR2 is SQIVND (reference sequence). V lost 3 bases and J lost 2, with 13 bases in between. Blood draws occurred at baseline, cycle 4 day 1, and cycle 7 day 1. The starting material was CD4+ or CD8+ T cells sorted from blood, obtained in a trial of the OX40 agonist ivuxolimab. The receptor was isolated from an adult with an advanced solid tumor such as melanoma, head and neck, liver or kidney cancer. The chain joins TRBV19 to TRBJ2-2; a possible D gene is TRBD1 (5 bases). CDR3 sequence (DNA): TGTGCCAGTAGTATTTTTGGCAGGGCCAACACCGGGGAGCTGTTTTTT. The encoded protein is CASSIFGRANTGELFF.